This is a list of T cell receptor beta chains from one sample in a study of early T cells in non-severe SARS-CoV-2 infection. Via MiXCR, TCRdb re-called the 5' RACE reads, giving one row per CDR3 protein. There are some 39,000 distinct CDR3 sequences in the sample; roughly 4% occur only once, and about 2.9% lies in the top ten. The sequencing sample was made of whole blood. Every receptor here comes from an adult who was a healthcare worker with PCR-confirmed SARS-CoV-2 infection or an uninfected control (not recorded which). CDR3s include the opening cysteine and the closing phenylalanine or tryptophan. Fields, in order: J gene, V gene, CDR3 protein.

TRBJ1-5 TRBV27 CASRQGANNQPQHF
TRBJ2-5 TRBV5-1 CASSIGLAGRRGETQYF
TRBJ1-4 TRBV13 CASSLTLGGNNEKLFF
TRBJ1-2 TRBV6-6 CASSYSIQNYYGYTF
TRBJ2-6 TRBV5-1 CASSLAGSNSGANVLTF
TRBJ2-7 TRBV12-3/TRBV12-4 CASSPFAASAYEQYF
TRBJ2-3 TRBV6-2/TRBV6-3 CASSGGPDTQYF
TRBJ2-1 TRBV7-8 CASSLVSRAGEQFF
TRBJ2-5 TRBV27 CASAPSWTGGEGETQYF
TRBJ1-5 TRBV7-9 CASSEGRDQPQHF
TRBJ2-5 TRBV28 CASSSSGGLKETQYF
TRBJ1-3 TRBV6-5 CASSKKRTSASGNTIYF
TRBJ1-2 TRBV7-8 CASSFRGEGYTF
TRBJ2-1 TRBV7-6 CASSLGASGSYNEQFF
TRBJ2-1 TRBV5-1 CASSLLAGGPNEQFF
TRBJ1-1 TRBV6-5 CASSYDRRRDAEAFF
TRBJ1-6 TRBV30 CAWSRDRERSPLHF
TRBJ2-7 TRBV6-5 CASSYGTGGSEQYF
TRBJ2-5 TRBV7-3 CASSLVASGLETQYF
TRBJ2-5 TRBV1 CTSSHSPAGETQYF
TRBJ2-3 TRBV29-1 CSLNGDSSTDTQYF
TRBJ1-2 TRBV12-3/TRBV12-4 CASSTLPGGESGGYTF
TRBJ1-1 TRBV7-3 CASSLNPERTEAFF
TRBJ2-5 TRBV9 CASSVATGGPYQETQYF
TRBJ2-2 TRBV7-9 CASSPGQGLAAGELFF
TRBJ2-1 TRBV4-1 CASSLQDGYNEQFF
TRBJ2-5 TRBV7-9 CASSRDYLYQETQYF
TRBJ2-1 TRBV10-3 CAISETGLEQFF
TRBJ2-7 TRBV7-6 CASSSWGGSYEQYF
TRBJ2-7 TRBV20-1 CSAESRTAGYEQYF
TRBJ2-1 TRBV29-1 CSVVPPAHNEQFF
TRBJ2-7 TRBV14 CASRGQSYEQYF
TRBJ2-5 TRBV20-1 CSARDPGTETQYF
TRBJ1-1 TRBV5-5 CASSSLANTEAFF
TRBJ2-3 TRBV11-2 CASSLTSGDVTDTQYF
TRBJ2-3 TRBV20-1 CSALPSTSGSDTQYF
TRBJ2-1 TRBV27 CASSFSGTGRPSSYNEQFF
TRBJ2-1 TRBV6-1 CASSPDPAGSSYNEQFF
TRBJ1-5 TRBV5-6 CASSFSSQPQHF
TRBJ2-5 TRBV28 CASSLLRGLAGGGETQYF
TRBJ2-7 TRBV10-3 CAITPDPDEQYF
TRBJ2-7 TRBV3-1 CASSQGEDSASSYEQYF
TRBJ2-1 TRBV6-1 CASKGEAGYNEQFF